These T cell receptor beta chains were read from a single sample in a study of T cells in Graves' hyperthyroidism and ophthalmopathy. MiXCR, run by TCRdb on the multiplex PCR reads, gives a single entry per CDR3 protein. Among some 560,000 distinct CDR3 sequences listed, roughly 15% were seen once. Sequencing was carried out using blood. The receptors here all came from a woman in her 40s with Graves' hyperthyroidism. CDR3s include the opening cysteine and the closing phenylalanine or tryptophan. D genes are given only for firm matches. Rows give clone size only sometimes, using once, few, many, or a class for an expanded clone.

d_call: -
v_call: TRBV7-8
clone_size: -
j_call: TRBJ1-2
cdr3_nt: TGTGCCAGCAGCGAAGCCGGGACGGTTGGCTACACCTTC
cdr3_aa: CASSEAGTVGYTF

d_call: -
v_call: TRBV3-1
clone_size: -
j_call: TRBJ2-1
cdr3_nt: TGTGCCAGCAGCCAAGAGAAGGCCATGAGCTCCTACAATGAGCAGTTCTTC
cdr3_aa: CASSQEKAMSSYNEQFF

d_call: -
v_call: TRBV6-2/TRBV6-3
clone_size: -
j_call: TRBJ2-1
cdr3_nt: TGTGCCAGCAGTTACCCCCTGGGGAATGAGCAGTTCTTC
cdr3_aa: CASSYPLGNEQFF

d_call: -
v_call: TRBV5-1
clone_size: few
j_call: TRBJ1-5
cdr3_nt: TGCGCCAGCAGCTTGGACGGGGGGCTGGGTCAGCCCCAGCATTTT
cdr3_aa: CASSLDGGLGQPQHF

d_call: -
v_call: TRBV11-3
clone_size: many
j_call: TRBJ2-1
cdr3_nt: TGTGCCAGCAGCTTAGGACAGAGCTCCTACAATGAGCAGTTCTTC
cdr3_aa: CASSLGQSSYNEQFF

d_call: TRBD1
v_call: TRBV19
clone_size: few
j_call: TRBJ2-2
cdr3_nt: TGTGCCACCTCCGGGACAGGGTACACCGGGGAGCTGTTTTTT
cdr3_aa: CATSGTGYTGELFF

d_call: -
v_call: TRBV6-1
clone_size: many
j_call: TRBJ1-5
cdr3_nt: TGTGCCACGAGGGCGGGCAATCAGCCCCAGCATTTT
cdr3_aa: CATRAGNQPQHF

d_call: -
v_call: TRBV2
clone_size: -
j_call: TRBJ2-2
cdr3_nt: TGTGCCACCAAACAGGGAGAGACCGGGGAGCTGTTTTTT
cdr3_aa: CATKQGETGELFF

d_call: -
v_call: TRBV7-8
clone_size: many
j_call: TRBJ1-1
cdr3_nt: TGTGCCAGCAAACCCCCAGGGATTGAGAACACTGAAGCTTTCTTT
cdr3_aa: CASKPPGIENTEAFF

d_call: -
v_call: TRBV28
clone_size: many
j_call: TRBJ1-2
cdr3_nt: TGTGCCAGCAGTTTGCCGGACACATCAAGGGGCTACACCTTC
cdr3_aa: CASSLPDTSRGYTF

d_call: TRBD1
v_call: TRBV25-1
clone_size: few
j_call: TRBJ1-1
cdr3_nt: TGTGCCAGCAGTGTCCCAGGGGGGGCCACTGAAGCTTTCTTT
cdr3_aa: CASSVPGGATEAFF

d_call: -
v_call: TRBV18
clone_size: few
j_call: TRBJ1-2
cdr3_nt: TGTGCCAGCTCACCCCCGGGGTCAGCGAACGTTGGCTACACCTTC
cdr3_aa: CASSPPGSANVGYTF

d_call: TRBD2
v_call: TRBV4-1
clone_size: few
j_call: TRBJ2-7
cdr3_nt: TGCGCCAGCAGCCAGGGGTTTAGCGGGGGCCCCTACGAGCAGTACTTC
cdr3_aa: CASSQGFSGGPYEQYF

d_call: -
v_call: TRBV7-9
clone_size: many
j_call: TRBJ1-1
cdr3_nt: TGTGCCAGCAGCCCGAGGGGTGAGAACACTGAAGCTTTCTTT
cdr3_aa: CASSPRGENTEAFF

d_call: TRBD2
v_call: TRBV2
clone_size: many
j_call: TRBJ2-1
cdr3_nt: TGTGCCAGCAGCGCTAGCGGGAGCGGTGTTGAGCAGTTCTTC
cdr3_aa: CASSASGSGVEQFF

d_call: -
v_call: TRBV25-1
clone_size: -
j_call: TRBJ1-2
cdr3_nt: TGTGCCAGCAGTGAATTTGGTCGGGATAACTATGGCTACACCTTC
cdr3_aa: CASSEFGRDNYGYTF

d_call: TRBD2
v_call: TRBV12-3/TRBV12-4
clone_size: many
j_call: TRBJ2-5
cdr3_nt: TGTGCCAGCAGTGTTAGCGGGAGAAGAAGCGAGACCCAGTACTTC
cdr3_aa: CASSVSGRRSETQYF

d_call: -
v_call: TRBV3-1
clone_size: -
j_call: TRBJ2-1
cdr3_nt: TGTGCCAGCAGCCAATCCCGAAATGAGCAGTTCTTC
cdr3_aa: CASSQSRNEQFF

d_call: -
v_call: TRBV3-1
clone_size: many
j_call: TRBJ2-1
cdr3_nt: TGTGCCAGCAGCCGCGGGATCTTGGGGAATGAGCAGTTCTTC
cdr3_aa: CASSRGILGNEQFF

d_call: -
v_call: TRBV7-2
clone_size: many
j_call: TRBJ1-3
cdr3_nt: TGTGCCAGCAGTTTAGTGGGGAACACCATATATTTT
cdr3_aa: CASSLVGNTIYF

d_call: TRBD2
v_call: TRBV12-3/TRBV12-4
clone_size: many
j_call: TRBJ2-1
cdr3_nt: TGTGCCAGCATCCACGGGACTAGCGGGAGGGCGAATGAGCAGTTCTTC
cdr3_aa: CASIHGTSGRANEQFF

d_call: -
v_call: TRBV27
clone_size: many
j_call: TRBJ2-1
cdr3_nt: TGTGCCAGCAGTTTGCAGGGCGCCTACAATGAGCAGTTCTTC
cdr3_aa: CASSLQGAYNEQFF

d_call: TRBD1
v_call: TRBV24-1
clone_size: many
j_call: TRBJ2-7
cdr3_nt: TGTGCCACCAGTGATGCCAGGGGGCCAGCCGAGCAGTACTTC
cdr3_aa: CATSDARGPAEQYF

d_call: -
v_call: TRBV29-1
clone_size: many
j_call: TRBJ2-7
cdr3_nt: TGCAGCGCTATCCAGGTTTCAAAACAGGGGGGGGTATACGAGCAGTACTTC
cdr3_aa: CSAIQVSKQGGVYEQYF

d_call: -
v_call: TRBV27
clone_size: many
j_call: TRBJ2-2
cdr3_nt: TGTGCCAGCATTAACAGAAAGAGAAACACCGGGGAGCTGTTTTTT
cdr3_aa: CASINRKRNTGELFF

d_call: -
v_call: TRBV7-8
clone_size: many
j_call: TRBJ1-1
cdr3_nt: TGTGCCAGCAGCTTAGCGCTCGGCTGGAACACTGAAGCTTTCTTT
cdr3_aa: CASSLALGWNTEAFF

d_call: -
v_call: TRBV28
clone_size: many
j_call: TRBJ2-7
cdr3_nt: TGTGCCAGCAGATTCGGACAGGGAGGGATCTACGAGCAGTACTTC
cdr3_aa: CASRFGQGGIYEQYF

d_call: TRBD1
v_call: TRBV20-1
clone_size: many
j_call: TRBJ1-1
cdr3_nt: TGCAGTGCTAGAGCCGGGACAGCAAACACTGAAGCTTTCTTT
cdr3_aa: CSARAGTANTEAFF

d_call: -
v_call: TRBV2
clone_size: many
j_call: TRBJ2-6
cdr3_nt: TGTGCCAGCAGTGTTGGGGCCAACGTCCTGACTTTC
cdr3_aa: CASSVGANVLTF

d_call: TRBD2
v_call: TRBV11-1
clone_size: -
j_call: TRBJ2-5
cdr3_nt: TGTGCCAGCAGCCGTCAAAGCGGGAGGAACCAAGAGACCCAGTACTTC
cdr3_aa: CASSRQSGRNQETQYF

d_call: -
v_call: TRBV3-1
clone_size: -
j_call: TRBJ2-1
cdr3_nt: TGTGCCAGCAGCGGGACAGGGGGCCTAGCGGGAGGTCCGGGTGAGCAGTTCTTC
cdr3_aa: CASSGTGGLAGGPGEQFF

d_call: -
v_call: TRBV5-6
clone_size: -
j_call: TRBJ2-2
cdr3_nt: TGTGCCAGCAGCTTGGAATTTCCCGGGGAGCTGTTTTTT
cdr3_aa: CASSLEFPGELFF

d_call: TRBD1
v_call: TRBV12-5
clone_size: -
j_call: TRBJ2-2
cdr3_nt: TGTGCTAGTGGTTTGGTATGGGACAGGGCGACCGGGGAGCTGTTTTTT
cdr3_aa: CASGLVWDRATGELFF

d_call: TRBD1
v_call: TRBV3-1
clone_size: many
j_call: TRBJ1-1
cdr3_nt: TGTGCCAGCAGCCAAAAGGGGGCAGGGAGCACTGAAGCTTTCTTT
cdr3_aa: CASSQKGAGSTEAFF

d_call: TRBD1
v_call: TRBV27
clone_size: many
j_call: TRBJ2-2
cdr3_nt: TGTGCCAGCAGTTTATCAGGGCAGGGGGCGAACACCGGGGAGCTGTTTTTT
cdr3_aa: CASSLSGQGANTGELFF

d_call: TRBD1
v_call: TRBV5-1
clone_size: few
j_call: TRBJ2-2
cdr3_nt: TGCGCCAGCAGCTTGTCGGGACAGGCCACGAACACCGGGGAGCTGTTTTTT
cdr3_aa: CASSLSGQATNTGELFF

d_call: -
v_call: TRBV12-3/TRBV12-4
clone_size: few
j_call: TRBJ1-1
cdr3_nt: TGTGCCAGTGCCCGGGGTGATAACACTGAAGCTTTCTTT
cdr3_aa: CASARGDNTEAFF

d_call: TRBD1
v_call: TRBV3-1
clone_size: -
j_call: TRBJ1-2
cdr3_nt: TGTGCCAGCAGCCAAGTTAGACAGGGAAAAGGCTACACCTTC
cdr3_aa: CASSQVRQGKGYTF

d_call: -
v_call: TRBV2
clone_size: many
j_call: TRBJ2-7
cdr3_nt: TGTGCCAGCAGTGATATTCGGGGTATGAGGTACGAGCAGTACTTC
cdr3_aa: CASSDIRGMRYEQYF

d_call: TRBD2
v_call: TRBV7-2
clone_size: many
j_call: TRBJ2-1
cdr3_nt: TGTGCCAGCAGCTTAGCGGGCCTAGCGGGAGTAAACAATGAGCAGTTCTTC
cdr3_aa: CASSLAGLAGVNNEQFF

d_call: TRBD2
v_call: TRBV28
clone_size: many
j_call: TRBJ2-2
cdr3_nt: TGTGCCAGCAGAGGCGGGAGAGGACCCGGGGAGCTGTTTTTT
cdr3_aa: CASRGGRGPGELFF

d_call: -
v_call: TRBV20-1
clone_size: -
j_call: TRBJ1-2
cdr3_nt: TGCAGTGCTAGTTTCCTCTATGGCTACACCTTC
cdr3_aa: CSASFLYGYTF

d_call: -
v_call: TRBV19
clone_size: few
j_call: TRBJ2-7
cdr3_nt: TGTGCCAGTAGTACAAGGGAGTGGGACCAGCAGTACTTC
cdr3_aa: CASSTREWDQQYF

d_call: TRBD1
v_call: TRBV5-1
clone_size: -
j_call: TRBJ2-1
cdr3_nt: TGCGCCAGCAGCTTGGGGCAGGGACAGAGCTCCTACAATGAGCAGTTCTTC
cdr3_aa: CASSLGQGQSSYNEQFF

d_call: TRBD1
v_call: TRBV28
clone_size: -
j_call: TRBJ2-2
cdr3_nt: TGTGCCAGCAGTGGGACAGGGAGGGCAAGCACCGGGGAGCTGTTTTTT
cdr3_aa: CASSGTGRASTGELFF

d_call: -
v_call: TRBV20-1
clone_size: many
j_call: TRBJ2-4
cdr3_nt: TGCAGTGCTAATCTCCCAGGGTCCGCCAAAAACATTCAGTACTTC
cdr3_aa: CSANLPGSAKNIQYF

d_call: TRBD1
v_call: TRBV24-1
clone_size: many
j_call: TRBJ2-1
cdr3_nt: TGTGCCACCAGTGATCCGGGACAGGGCTACAATGAGCAGTTCTTC
cdr3_aa: CATSDPGQGYNEQFF

d_call: TRBD2
v_call: TRBV7-8
clone_size: many
j_call: TRBJ2-1
cdr3_nt: TGTGCCAGCAGCCCCCGGACTAGCGGTGGTAAGGCCTACAATGAGCAGTTCTTC
cdr3_aa: CASSPRTSGGKAYNEQFF

d_call: TRBD1
v_call: TRBV3-1
clone_size: many
j_call: TRBJ2-3
cdr3_nt: TGTGCCAGCAGCCTAGACAGGGGGTCCTACGATACGCAGTATTTT
cdr3_aa: CASSLDRGSYDTQYF